This T cell receptor (beta chain) was observed in a study of blood T cell repertoires in COVID-19 (dated by TCRdb to 2019 to 2021). Regarding the study in general: The collaborator samples originated in the United States, Italy and Spain and spanned the acute and convalescent phases of COVID-19. The dataset comprised deeply sampled blood TCRbeta repertoires from subjects exposed to, actively infected with, or recovered from COVID-19. Sample metadata almost always included a de-identified subject ID, COVID-19 status, age in years and sex. Where HLA class I and class II types were available, the types were taken from metadata supplied by the sample provider, not from assay-based typing. The repertoires were released in a freely available public database meant as a resource for research on the immune response to SARS-CoV-2. The material from the prospective study consisted of cDNA or gDNA derived from T cells, B-cell-depleted T cells, or PBMCs. The samples were drawn from two sources: the first 160 participants of the ongoing ImmuneRACE study, and 950 to 1,500 subjects contributed by 6 global collaborators.

TCRbeta CDR3 regions were amplified from genomic DNA using the immunoSEQ Assay, a bias-controlled multiplex PCR. The paper's data handling went like this. Within the assay, amplification of reference gene primers was used to estimate how many nucleated cells each sample contained. Sequence reads were collapsed and filtered to measure the absolute abundance of every unique TCRbeta CDR3 rearrangement. For each sample, productive Simpson clonality was calculated by taking the square root of Simpson's diversity index across productive rearrangements. What TCRdb holds here is the immuneACCESS table cut down to in-frame rearrangements. Part of the clones is not present; checked against another copy, under half of the missing clones reflect an unresolved V gene, and the others are unexplained. V and J calls and clone size are as listed in that table; D and trimming were resolved from the DNA. In this sample the table shows almost 95,000 clones, about 71% of which occur a single time. Clones ranked in the top ten supply roughly 25% of the sample.

Overall study outcomes, separate from this receptor: How much clinical and demographic metadata was included differed by source and by participant, and the metadata was provided uncurated.

Collaborating institutions collected whole blood in K2EDTA tubes following their own protocols. For TCRbeta analysis, collaborators shipped samples as frozen whole blood, isolated PBMCs, or DNA extracted from either of those sample types. To note about this clone: What this receptor recognizes is not known. No base qualities exist here, and no much larger clone lies one base off it.

The CDR3 holds 15 amino acids from the cysteine to the phenylalanine. The entry retains the CDR3 DNA only, 45 bases that are in frame from base 1. CDR1 and CDR2, looked up from the germline V gene, are MNHEY and SVGAGI. V loses 4 bases, J loses 0 bases, and the germline ends lie 13 bases apart. Source material: peripheral blood. The rearranged segments are TRBV6-5 and TRBJ2-7, with no reliable assignment of the D segment. The origin of this receptor is a woman in her fifties or sixties in a cohort sampled during active or convalescent COVID-19. CDR3 region: CASSFRMIDSYEQYF. The bases read TGTGCCAGCAGTTTTAGAATGATAGACTCCTACGAGCAGTACTTC.